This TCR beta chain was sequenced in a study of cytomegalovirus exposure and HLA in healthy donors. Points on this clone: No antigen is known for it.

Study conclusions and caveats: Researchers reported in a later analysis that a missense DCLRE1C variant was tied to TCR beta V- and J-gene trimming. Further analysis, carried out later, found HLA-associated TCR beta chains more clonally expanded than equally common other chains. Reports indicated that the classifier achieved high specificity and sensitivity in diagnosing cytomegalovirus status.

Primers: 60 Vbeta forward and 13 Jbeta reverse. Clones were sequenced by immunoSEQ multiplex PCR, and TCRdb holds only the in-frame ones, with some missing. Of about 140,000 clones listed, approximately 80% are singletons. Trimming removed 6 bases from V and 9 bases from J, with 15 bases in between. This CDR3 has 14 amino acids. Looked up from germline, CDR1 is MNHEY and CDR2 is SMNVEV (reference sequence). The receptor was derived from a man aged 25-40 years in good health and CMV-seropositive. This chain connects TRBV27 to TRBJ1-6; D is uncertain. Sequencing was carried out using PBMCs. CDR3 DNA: TGTGCCAGCAGCCCCTCCACAGCTCCTTCACCCCTCCACTTT. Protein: CASSPSTAPSPLHF.